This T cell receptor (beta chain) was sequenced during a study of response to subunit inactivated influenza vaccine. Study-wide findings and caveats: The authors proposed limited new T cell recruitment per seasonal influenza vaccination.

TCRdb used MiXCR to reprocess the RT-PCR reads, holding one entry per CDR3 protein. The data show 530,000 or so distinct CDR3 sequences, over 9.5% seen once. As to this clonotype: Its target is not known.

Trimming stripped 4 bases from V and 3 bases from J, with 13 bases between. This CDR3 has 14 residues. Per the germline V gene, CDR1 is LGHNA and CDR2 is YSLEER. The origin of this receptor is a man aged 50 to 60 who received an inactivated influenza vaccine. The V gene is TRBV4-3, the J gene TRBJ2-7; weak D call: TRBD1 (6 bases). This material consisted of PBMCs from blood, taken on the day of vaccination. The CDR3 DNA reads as TGCGCCAGCAGCCCGGACAGTATTTACTACGAGCAGTACTTC. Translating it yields CASSPDSIYYEQYF.